Following are 16 T cell receptor beta chains from one sample sequenced in a study of T-cell reconstitution after alpha-beta-depleted transplantation in children. A TCRbeta library incorporating unique molecular identifiers was prepared. TCRdb ran MiXCR on the PCR reads and lists one entry per CDR3 protein. The repertoire holds hundreds of thousands of distinct CDR3 sequences, with about an eighth as singletons. This specimen was PBMCs, taken before TCRalphabeta/CD19-depleted stem cell transplant. Every receptor here comes from a girl aged 2 to 9 with congenital amegakaryocytic thrombocytopenia, due to receive a stem cell transplant.

J is TRBJ2-7 and V is TRBV11-2; TRBD2 agrees at 9 bases. The CDR3 loop spans 17 amino acids. V was pared by 2 bases and J by 3 bases, with 11 bases of the junction left unmatched. CDR1 is SGHAT, CDR2 FQNNGV, per germline. Here the CDR3 reads CASSLILGGSGSYEQYF. For the CDR3, the DNA is TGTGCCAGCAGCTTAATCCTTGGCGGTAGCGGGAGCTACGAGCAGTACTTC.

V gene TRBV14 combines with J gene TRBJ2-1; 8 bases fit TRBD2. The CDR3 covers 15 residues. Germline CDR1 and CDR2: SGHDN and FVKESK. V was clipped by 2 bases and J by 6 bases; unmatched bases: 6. CDR3 in DNA: TGTGCCAGCAGCCAATGGAACCTAGCGGGCAATGAGCAGTTCTTC. The encoded protein is CASSQWNLAGNEQFF.

This clonotype has only a few counts. The CDR3 DNA sequence: TGTGCCAGCAGTCTGGACTCTGCCGCGCGGGAGACCCAGTACTTC. Translating gives CASSLDSAARETQYF. The chain has TRBV2 and TRBJ2-5, with D possibly being TRBD2 (5 bases). This CDR3 comprises 15 residues. Germline values: CDR1 SNHLY, CDR2 FYNNEI. Trimming cost V 5 bases and J 5 bases, with 18 bases left between them.

This clonotype was seen many times. The chain recombines TRBV7-9 with TRBJ2-2; 11 nucleotides align to TRBD2. Germline-derived CDR1 and CDR2 are SEHNR and FQNEAQ (reference sequence). The CDR3 is made up of 16 amino acids. V lost 7 bases to trimming and J lost 8 bases; unmatched junction nucleotides: 12. The CDR3 is CASTEATSGSAGELFF. The CDR3 nucleotides read TGTGCCAGCACCGAAGCTACTAGCGGGAGTGCAGGGGAGCTGTTTTTT.

This clonotype was detected ten times or more. The V gene is TRBV20-1, the J gene TRBJ2-1; the match to TRBD2 covers 12 bases. There are 14 residues in the CDR3. The V gene end was trimmed by 6 bases and the J gene end by 6 bases; junction bases not matched to a gene: 6. Germline lookup yields CDR1 DFQATT and CDR2 SNEGSKA (reference sequence). The CDR3 here is CSAALAGGGNEQFF. In DNA form, the CDR3 reads TGCAGTGCCGCCCTAGCGGGAGGGGGCAATGAGCAGTTCTTC.

V and J are TRBV12-3 or TRBV12-4 and TRBJ1-5, with no clear D. The CDR3 spans 14 residues. Trimming took off 7 bases at V and 6 bases at J, with 16 bases between the two ends. CDR3 residues: CASTWEAARQPQHF. The CDR3 DNA reads as TGTGCCAGCACCTGGGAGGCAGCACGTCAGCCCCAGCATTTT.

This clonotype was detected only a few times. The CDR3 bases are TGTGCCAGCAGCTCCCGGGACAGGGGAGATTTCGAGCAGTACTTC. Its protein product is CASSSRDRGDFEQYF. V is TRBV7-9 and J is TRBJ2-7; 10 nucleotides match TRBD1. CDR3 length: 15 amino acids. The V and J ends lost 4 bases and 6 bases, in that order; junction bases with no gene match: 9. Germline V gene sequence: CDR1 SEHNR, CDR2 FQNEAQ (reference sequence).

Only a few counts were recorded for this clonotype. The chain is built from TRBV11-2 and TRBJ2-7, with D unresolved. The V gene lost 5 bases and the J gene lost 2 bases, with 19 bases spanning the gap. The CDR3 length is 16 residues. CDR1 and CDR2 from the germline V gene are SGHAT and FQNNGV. For the CDR3, the DNA is TGTGCCAGCAGCCCCATACGTGGCCCCCGGGCCTACGAGCAGTACTTC. It specifies CASSPIRGPRAYEQYF.

This clonotype was counted a few times. This rearrangement joins TRBV7-9 to TRBJ1-2, with D perhaps matching TRBD1 (5 bases). CDR1 SEHNR and CDR2 FQNEAQ come from the germline V gene (reference sequence). CDR3 length: 14 amino acids. The V and J ends lost 3 bases and 4 bases respectively, with 12 bases between them. CDR3 bases: TGTGCCAGCAGCTTCTCGCAGGGAGCCTATGGCTACACCTTC. Residues: CASSFSQGAYGYTF.

In this sample, this clonotype turned up a few times. The rearrangement uses TRBV20-1 and TRBJ2-1; 10 nucleotides align to TRBD2. Germline V gene sequence: CDR1 DFQATT, CDR2 SNEGSKA (reference sequence). The CDR3 has 14 residues. Trimming took 3 bases from V and 9 from J; bases not matched to a gene: 8. The chain's CDR3 is CSASLAGGVLEQFF. As DNA, the CDR3 is TGCAGTGCTAGCTTAGCGGGAGGTGTTCTTGAGCAGTTCTTC.

This clonotype was recorded many times. The CDR3 loop is CASSNDLTGNTGELFF. The CDR3 DNA is TGCGCCAGCAGCAATGACCTGACAGGGAACACCGGGGAGCTGTTTTTT. This chain joins TRBV5-1 and TRBJ2-2; D is perhaps TRBD1 (6 bases). The CDR3 has 16 amino acids. Trimming left V 4 bases short and J 1 base short, with 14 bases between. Germline-derived CDR1 and CDR2 are SGHRS and YFSETQ. The full variable domain, rest sourced from reference TRBV5-1 and TRBJ2-2, is KAGVTQTPRYLIKTRGQQVTLSCSPISGHRSVSWYQQTPGQGLQFLFEYFSETQRNKGNFPGRFSGRQFSNSRSEMNVSTLELGDSALYLCASSNDLTGNTGELFFGEGSRLTVL.

This clonotype has more than one count but fewer than ten. The chain carries TRBV6-1 and TRBJ2-7; D remains unclear. The CDR3 has 13 amino acids. V was pared by 5 bases and J by 1 base, with 9 bases between. The germline gives CDR1 MNHNS, CDR2 SASEGT. CDR3 protein: CASSRIPSYEQYF. The CDR3 DNA reads as TGTGCCAGCAGTCGGATACCTTCCTACGAGCAGTACTTC.

This clonotype was counted many times. The chain employs TRBV12-3 or TRBV12-4 and TRBJ2-3; maybe TRBD1 (5 bases). The CDR3 covers 15 residues. V lost 5 bases to trimming and J lost 4 bases, with 16 bases between them. The CDR3 sequence: CASSPGHISSDTQYF. The CDR3 bases are TGTGCCAGCAGTCCCGGACACATTTCTTCAGATACGCAGTATTTT.

This clonotype was recorded at least ten times. This chain joins TRBV20-1 and TRBJ1-4; D gene unclear. V lost 5 bases to trimming and J lost 5 bases, with 18 bases between them. Germline V CDR1 and CDR2: DFQATT, SNEGSKA (reference sequence). The CDR3 sequence is 15 residues long. The CDR3 is CSAPQREGLNEKLFF. CDR3 sequence (DNA): TGCAGTGCTCCTCAGCGGGAAGGGTTAAATGAAAAACTGTTTTTT.

The rearrangement uses TRBV7-2 and TRBJ2-7; TRBD2 matches at 9 bases. The CDR3 has 17 amino acids. CDR1 SGHTA and CDR2 FQGNSA come from the germline V gene. J gave up 4 bases and V 4 bases, and 14 bases lay outside the gene matches. The chain's CDR3 is CASSSITFGTSNYEQYF. The CDR3 region has the DNA TGTGCCAGCAGCTCAATAACATTCGGGACTAGCAATTACGAGCAGTACTTC.

This clonotype was observed a few times. This sequence joins TRBV7-8 and TRBJ2-1; the D is unclear. The CDR3 contains 13 residues. Per germline, CDR1 SGHVS and CDR2 FQNEAQ. With 2 bases removed from V and 7 bases from J, the gap between germline ends came to 9 bases. DNA for the CDR3: TGTGCCAGCAGCTTATTCGGTGAAAATGAGCAGTTCTTC. This gives the protein CASSLFGENEQFF.